A single sample is the source of the 25 T cell receptor beta chains below, sequenced in a study of T cells after yellow fever vaccination. TCRdb reprocessed the 5' RACE reads with MiXCR, giving one entry per CDR3 protein. The sample carries tens of thousands of distinct CDR3 sequences, 7.3% recorded once. Here the sequenced sample was CD8+ T cells sorted from PBMCs, taken 10 to 11 days after the first yellow fever vaccination. Every receptor here comes from a man between 18 and 35 years old who received the YFV17D yellow fever vaccine.

V is TRBV5-6 and J is TRBJ2-7, with 8 bases lining up with TRBD1. Trimming cost V 5 bases and J 7 bases; bases outside gene matches: 11. The CDR3 contains 14 residues. CDR1 and CDR2 (germline): SGHDT, YYEEEE. CDR3 amino acids: CASRETGVGWEQYV. CDR3 DNA: TGTGCCAGCAGAGAGACAGGGGTGGGCTGGGAGCAGTACGTC.

This clonotype was seen ten or more times. The rearrangement joins TRBV12-3 or TRBV12-4 to TRBJ1-5; D is ambiguous. V was shortened by 6 bases and J by 0 bases, with 9 bases between the two germline ends. CDR3 length equals 14 residues. The CDR3 nucleotides read TGTGCCAGCAGACTGACGGATAGCAATCAGCCCCAGCATTTT. It translates to CASRLTDSNQPQHF.

This clonotype was seen at least ten times. The chain links TRBV25-1 to TRBJ2-3, with D unclear. Trimming cost V 0 bases and J 6 bases, with 7 bases left between them. The germline V gene has CDR1 MGHDK and CDR2 SYGVNS. CDR3 length: 13 residues. CDR3 in DNA: TGTGCCAGCAGTGAATACGACTGGGATACGCAGTATTTT. Encoded protein: CASSEYDWDTQYF.

This clonotype was observed many times. The chain has TRBV6-6 and TRBJ2-2, with D possibly TRBD2 on 5 matching bases. This CDR3 contains 13 residues. V lost 7 bases, J lost 6 bases, and 12 bases lay in between. Germline-derived CDR1 and CDR2 are MNHNY and SVGAGI (reference sequence). The DNA for the CDR3 is TGTGCCAGCACTCCTACGCGGGCCGGGGAGCTGTTTTTT. Translation: CASTPTRAGELFF.

This clonotype was seen a few times. V is TRBV3-1 and J is TRBJ2-3; 7 bases line up with TRBD2. The V and J ends lost 2 bases and 4 bases, in that order; junction bases with no gene match: 9. The CDR3 has 16 amino acids. Germline lookup yields CDR1 LGHDT and CDR2 YNNKEL (reference sequence). The CDR3 bases are TGTGCCAGCAGCCAAAGCGAGCGGGGAGTACCAGATACGCAGTATTTT. It encodes CASSQSERGVPDTQYF.

This clonotype was found a few times. CDR3 DNA sequence: TGTGCCAGCAGCTTAACGGGACACCTGAACACTGAAGCTTTCTTT. Translated, it gives CASSLTGHLNTEAFF. The V gene is TRBV7-2, the J gene TRBJ1-1, with a tentative D call TRBD1 (6 bases). From germline, CDR1 is SGHTA and CDR2 FQGNSA. The CDR3 sequence is 15 residues long. The V end was cut by 2 bases, the J end by 0 bases, with 10 bases between.

In the case of this clonotype: A much bigger clone sits one base away, suggesting this may be a read error. The chain combines TRBV12-3 or TRBV12-4 with TRBJ2-3; 14 bases agree with TRBD2. The CDR3 runs to 15 residues. Germline trimming cut 6 bases from V and 3 bases from J; bases unmatched to any gene: 2. The CDR3 region has the DNA TGTGCCAGCAGCCGGACTAGCGGGGGGACAGATACGCAGTATTTT. Translating it yields CASSRTSGGTDTQYF.

This clonotype was counted ten times or more. The chain employs TRBV4-1 and TRBJ1-1; 7 nucleotides match TRBD1. The CDR3 spans 15 residues. Germline lookup yields CDR1 MGHRA and CDR2 YSYEKL. Trimming took 3 bases from V and 3 from J; bases not matched to a gene: 7. The chain's CDR3 is CASSHGQARYTEAFF. Here the CDR3 DNA reads TGCGCCAGCAGCCATGGACAGGCTCGGTACACTGAAGCTTTCTTT.

This clonotype was counted many times. This chain uses TRBV12-3 or TRBV12-4 with TRBJ2-1, with 7 bases fitting TRBD1. The ends lost 5 bases at V and 3 bases at J; junction bases unmatched: 7. This CDR3 contains 15 residues. The CDR3 protein is CASSPGQVYYNEQFF. The CDR3 DNA sequence: TGTGCCAGCAGTCCCGGACAGGTGTACTACAATGAGCAGTTCTTC.

This clonotype was counted ten times or more. V gene TRBV6-2 or TRBV6-3 combines with J gene TRBJ2-2, with D maybe TRBD1 (6 bases). CDR3 length equals 14 residues. Germline V gene data show CDR1 as MNHEY and CDR2 as SVGEGT. Trimming took off 7 bases at V and 2 bases at J, with 11 bases between the two ends. In DNA, the CDR3 is TGTGCCAGCAAAGGGGGACAAAACACCGGGGAGCTGTTTTTT. It codes for CASKGGQNTGELFF.

This clonotype was seen ten or more times. This rearrangement joins TRBV7-2 to TRBJ2-3; no reliable D call. Trimming shortened V by 5 bases and J by 4 bases, and 10 bases separated the two germline ends. From germline, CDR1 is SGHTA and CDR2 FQGNSA. The CDR3 totals 13 residues. The CDR3 sequence is CASSQDLPDTQYF. The CDR3 bases are TGTGCCAGCAGCCAGGACCTGCCAGATACGCAGTATTTT.

The chain combines TRBV6-1 with TRBJ2-3; D call uncertain. The CDR3 is 15 amino acids. The germline V gene has CDR1 MNHNS and CDR2 SASEGT. Trimming cost V 8 bases and J 1 base, with 16 bases left between them. The CDR3 DNA is TGTGCCAGCTTAATCCGGGCAGACCGCACAGATACGCAGTATTTT. Translating gives CASLIRADRTDTQYF.

This clonotype was counted ten times or more. The chain is built from TRBV5-5 and TRBJ2-2; D possibly corresponds to TRBD1 (6 bases). Trimming took 4 bases from V and 0 from J, leaving 13 bases between them. CDR3 size: 16 residues. Germline V CDR1 and CDR2: SGHKS, YYEKEE (reference sequence). The CDR3 sequence is CASSITGLANTGELFF. The CDR3 bases are TGTGCCAGCAGCATTACAGGGCTCGCGAACACCGGGGAGCTGTTTTTT.

This clonotype was detected ten times or more. This chain connects TRBV24-1 to TRBJ2-7; 7 nucleotides agree with TRBD1. This CDR3 comprises 13 residues. V lost 6 bases, J lost 3 bases, and 4 bases stayed unmatched. Germline CDR1 and CDR2: KGHDR and SFDVKD. DNA of the CDR3: TGTGCCACCAGTTGGGACAGACACTACGAGCAGTACTTC. Its protein product is CATSWDRHYEQYF.

The sample holds many counts of this clonotype. The chain is built from TRBV29-1 and TRBJ1-2; a possible D gene is TRBD1 (6 bases). This CDR3 contains 12 residues. Trimming pared 6 bases from V and 7 bases from J, leaving 15 bases between. Germline assignment: CDR1 SQVTM and CDR2 ANQGSEA. The CDR3 loop reads CSVVGGAGGYTF. As DNA, the CDR3 is TGCAGCGTCGTCGGGGGGGCGGGTGGCTACACCTTC.

This clonotype was seen many times. This chain connects TRBV27 to TRBJ2-2, with 10 bases matching TRBD1. The germline V gene encodes CDR1 MNHEY and CDR2 SMNVEV (reference sequence). V lost 7 bases and J lost 4; bases outside the gene matches: 12. The CDR3 covers 17 residues. CDR3 region: CASTRGLWTGGTGELFF. CDR3 sequence (DNA): TGTGCCAGCACCAGGGGTCTTTGGACAGGGGGCACCGGGGAGCTGTTTTTT.

This clonotype was recorded many times. The V gene is TRBV7-2, the J gene TRBJ2-3; 8 bases map to TRBD2. V lost 2 bases and J lost 6; bases outside the gene matches: 4. The length of the CDR3 is 14 residues. Germline assignment: CDR1 SGHTA and CDR2 FQGNSA. The CDR3 nucleotides are TGTGCCAGCAGCTTACTAGCGGGCCGGGATACGCAGTATTTT. Translating gives CASSLLAGRDTQYF.

This clonotype showed up many times. V and J are TRBV6-2 or TRBV6-3 and TRBJ2-5, with unresolved D. Trimming removed 0 bases at V and 6 bases at J, with 11 bases between. Germline V gene data show CDR1 as MNHEY and CDR2 as SVGEGT. This CDR3 is 14 amino acids long. CDR3 sequence: CASSYSRTSKTQYF. The CDR3 DNA follows: TGTGCCAGCAGTTACTCGAGGACCAGTAAGACCCAGTACTTC.

This clonotype was seen repeatedly, ten times or more. V usage is TRBV9 and J usage is TRBJ1-5; D is uncertain. CDR1 is SGDLS, CDR2 YYNGEE, per germline. This CDR3 region has 14 residues. Deletions cut 0 bases from V and 0 bases from J, with 4 bases between. CDR3 DNA sequence: TGTGCCAGCAGCGTAGAGGGTAGCAATCAGCCCCAGCATTTT. Its protein is CASSVEGSNQPQHF.

This clonotype has a count of ten or more. The chain has TRBV6-1 and TRBJ2-7; D is tentatively TRBD1 or TRBD2 (5 bases each). This CDR3 contains 16 residues. Germline CDR1 and CDR2: MNHNS and SASEGT. The V gene lost 0 bases and the J gene lost 1 base, with 13 bases spanning the gap. The CDR3 region is CASSEAWGFGSYEQYF. CDR3 coding DNA: TGTGCCAGCAGTGAAGCCTGGGGGTTTGGGTCCTACGAGCAGTACTTC.

In its sample, this clonotype was seen many times. V gene TRBV10-3 combines with J gene TRBJ1-1; D is possibly TRBD1 (5 bases). Trimming removed 10 bases from V and 1 base from J, with 10 bases in between. This CDR3 is built from 12 residues. Germline-derived CDR1 and CDR2 are ENHRY and SYGVKD. This CDR3 reads CATTRGNTEAFF. CDR3 sequence (DNA): TGTGCCACAACGAGGGGGAACACTGAAGCTTTCTTT.

Only a few counts were recorded for this clonotype. V is TRBV19 and J is TRBJ1-5, with a tentative D call TRBD1 (5 bases). Trimming stripped 6 bases from V and 0 bases from J, with 21 bases between. Germline V gene lookup returns CDR1 LNHDA and CDR2 SQIVND (reference sequence). This CDR3 spans 18 amino acids. Written as DNA, the CDR3 is TGTGCCAGTAGCGAAACGGGACCGATAATTTATAGCAATCAGCCCCAGCATTTT. Translated, it gives CASSETGPIIYSNQPQHF.

This clonotype was observed at least ten times. The chain employs TRBV4-3 and TRBJ1-2; maybe TRBD1 (5 bases). Germline V gene data show CDR1 as LGHNA and CDR2 as YSLEER. V lost 1 base to trimming and J lost 7 bases, with 13 bases between them. CDR3 size: 14 residues. CDR3 bases: TGCGCCAGCAGCCAAGGGTCGGGGCTTGGTGGCTACACCTTC. The encoded protein is CASSQGSGLGGYTF.

This clonotype was observed at least ten times. V is TRBV27 and J is TRBJ2-3; possibly TRBD1 for D (5 bases). In germline, CDR1 is MNHEY, CDR2 SMNVEV (reference sequence). CDR3 length: 17 amino acids. V lost 1 base and J 4 bases, leaving 18 bases between the germline ends. This CDR3 is CASSLWGGRVTADTQYF. The CDR3 bases are TGTGCCAGCAGTTTATGGGGCGGCAGGGTAACAGCAGATACGCAGTATTTT.

This clonotype showed up many times. This chain connects TRBV20-1 to TRBJ2-3; no clear D gene. The CDR3 runs to 15 residues. Germline CDR1 is DFQATT and CDR2 is SNEGSKA (reference sequence). V lost 0 bases and J lost 2, with 12 bases in between. The chain's CDR3 is CSARDRLRDTDTQYF. The CDR3 nucleotides read TGCAGTGCTAGAGATCGGCTCAGAGACACAGATACGCAGTATTTT.